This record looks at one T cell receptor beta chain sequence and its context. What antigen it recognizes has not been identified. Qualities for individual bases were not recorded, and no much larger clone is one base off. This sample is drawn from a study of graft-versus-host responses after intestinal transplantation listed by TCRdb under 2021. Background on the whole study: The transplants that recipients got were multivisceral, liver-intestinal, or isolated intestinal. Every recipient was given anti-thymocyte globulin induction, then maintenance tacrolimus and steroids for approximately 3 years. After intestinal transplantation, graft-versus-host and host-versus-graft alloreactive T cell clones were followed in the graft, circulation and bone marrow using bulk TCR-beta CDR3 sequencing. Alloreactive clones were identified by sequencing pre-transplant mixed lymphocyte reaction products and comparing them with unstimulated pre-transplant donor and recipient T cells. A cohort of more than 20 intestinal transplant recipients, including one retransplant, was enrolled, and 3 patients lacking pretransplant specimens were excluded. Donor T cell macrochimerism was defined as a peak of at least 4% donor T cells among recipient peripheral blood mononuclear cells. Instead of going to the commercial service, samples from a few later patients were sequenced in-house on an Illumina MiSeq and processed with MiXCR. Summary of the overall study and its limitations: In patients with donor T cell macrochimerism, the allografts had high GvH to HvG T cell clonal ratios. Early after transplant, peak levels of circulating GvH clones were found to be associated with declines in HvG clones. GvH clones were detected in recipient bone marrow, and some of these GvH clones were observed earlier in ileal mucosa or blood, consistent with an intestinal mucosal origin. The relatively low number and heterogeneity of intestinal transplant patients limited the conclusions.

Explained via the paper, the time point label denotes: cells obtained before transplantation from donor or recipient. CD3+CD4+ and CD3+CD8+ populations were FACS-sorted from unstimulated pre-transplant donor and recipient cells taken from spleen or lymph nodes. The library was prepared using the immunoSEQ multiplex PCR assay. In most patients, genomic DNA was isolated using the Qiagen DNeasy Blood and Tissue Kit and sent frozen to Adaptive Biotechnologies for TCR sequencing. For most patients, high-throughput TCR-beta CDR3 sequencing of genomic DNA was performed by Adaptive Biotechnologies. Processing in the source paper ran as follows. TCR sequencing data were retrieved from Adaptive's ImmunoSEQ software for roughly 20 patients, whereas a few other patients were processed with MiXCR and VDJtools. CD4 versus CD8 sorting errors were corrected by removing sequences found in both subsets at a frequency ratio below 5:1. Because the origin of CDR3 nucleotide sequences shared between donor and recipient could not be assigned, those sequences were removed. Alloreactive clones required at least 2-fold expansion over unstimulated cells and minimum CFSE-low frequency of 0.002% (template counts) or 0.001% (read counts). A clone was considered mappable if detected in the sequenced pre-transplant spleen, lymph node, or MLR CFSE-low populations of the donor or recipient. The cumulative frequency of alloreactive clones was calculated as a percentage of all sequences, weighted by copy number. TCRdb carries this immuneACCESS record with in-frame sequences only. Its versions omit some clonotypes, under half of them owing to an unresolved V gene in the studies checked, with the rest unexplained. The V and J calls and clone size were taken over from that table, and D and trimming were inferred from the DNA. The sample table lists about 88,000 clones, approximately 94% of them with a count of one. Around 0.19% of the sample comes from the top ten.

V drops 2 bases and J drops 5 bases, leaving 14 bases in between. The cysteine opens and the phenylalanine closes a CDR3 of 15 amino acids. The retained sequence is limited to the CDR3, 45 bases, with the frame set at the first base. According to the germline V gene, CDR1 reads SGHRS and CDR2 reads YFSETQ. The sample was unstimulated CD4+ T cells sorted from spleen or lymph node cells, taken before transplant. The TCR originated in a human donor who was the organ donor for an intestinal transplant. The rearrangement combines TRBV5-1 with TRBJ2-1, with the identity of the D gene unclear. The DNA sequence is TGCGCCAGCAGCTTTACTACCCCGGCTGACAATGAGCAGTTCTTC. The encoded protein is CASSFTTPADNEQFF. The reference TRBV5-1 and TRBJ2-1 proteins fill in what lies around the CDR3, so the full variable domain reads KAGVTQTPRYLIKTRGQQVTLSCSPISGHRSVSWYQQTPGQGLQFLFEYFSETQRNKGNFPGRFSGRQFSNSRSEMNVSTLELGDSALYLCASSFTTPADNEQFFGPGTRLTVL.